The subject of this entry is one T cell receptor (beta chain). No cognate antigen has been identified for it. The junction differs from germline at one of its ends, possibly a read error. Library prep was done by RT-PCR. Instrument used: Illumina HiSeq 2500. TCRdb reran the public reads through fastp at Q25 and MiXCR, keeping productive beta chains. Merged by CDR3 protein, the rows form single entries marked with the most common genes and DNA. This sample has 650,000 to 800,000 distinct CDR3 sequences in its table, and about 15% of those were observed once. In total, the top ten clones hold less than 9% of the sample. The CDR3 goes from the cysteine to the phenylalanine over 19 residues. Just CDR3 DNA is preserved here, 57 bases in frame from base 1. The sample originates from a study of response to subunit inactivated influenza vaccine (dated by TCRdb to 2016 to 2018). For the study in its entirety: To follow how T cells responded to a trivalent subunit inactivated influenza vaccine, the researchers relied on deep quantitative profiling of the T cell receptor repertoire. What the authors observed across the whole study: The authors proposed that each seasonal influenza vaccination may bring in only a limited number of new T cells.

Source: PBMCs from blood, taken roughly 15 days before vaccination. This TCR derives from a man in his fifties who received an inactivated influenza vaccine. Donor details come from another sample of the same person, matched by shared clones. The rearrangement joined TRBV12-3 or TRBV12-4 to TRBJ2-6, with no reliable assignment of the D segment. For the CDR3, the sequence is CACSLLHLWSGAGANVLTF. The nucleotide sequence reads as follows: TGTGCCTGCAGTTTATTACATCTATGGTCTGGGGCTGGGGCCAACGTCCTGACTTTC.